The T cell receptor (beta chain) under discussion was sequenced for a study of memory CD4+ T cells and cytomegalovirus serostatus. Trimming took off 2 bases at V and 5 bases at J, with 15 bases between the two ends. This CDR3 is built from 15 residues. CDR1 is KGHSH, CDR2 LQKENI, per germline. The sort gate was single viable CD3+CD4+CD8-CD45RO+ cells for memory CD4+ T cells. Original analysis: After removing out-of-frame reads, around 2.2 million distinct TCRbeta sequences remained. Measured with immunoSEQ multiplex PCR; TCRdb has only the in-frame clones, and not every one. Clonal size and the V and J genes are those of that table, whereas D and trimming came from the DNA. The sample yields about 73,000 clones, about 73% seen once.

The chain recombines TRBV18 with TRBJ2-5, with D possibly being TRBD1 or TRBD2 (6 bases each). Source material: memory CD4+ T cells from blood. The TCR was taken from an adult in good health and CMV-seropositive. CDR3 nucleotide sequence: TGTGCCAGCTCACCAGGTTCGGGGGCGAAGGAGACCCAGTACTTC. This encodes CASSPGSGAKETQYF.